This T cell receptor (beta chain) comes out of a study of post-analysis software for immune sequencing data. This clonotype has at least ten counts. Its target is not known. Unique molecular identifiers were carried by the TCR beta cDNA libraries. TCRdb analysed the PCR reads with MiXCR anew, one entry per CDR3 protein. The table has about 760,000 distinct CDR3 sequences, 25% to 30% seen once; the top ten hold 0.55% to 0.65%. General study findings and limits: Under the F measure, samples that were prepared in one batch clustered strongly together.

Sequencing input: blood. This clonotype was obtained from a girl aged 5-17 years with multiple sclerosis.

The CDR3 reads CASRRQGENTEAFF. The CDR3 nucleotides are TGTGCCAGCAGGAGACAGGGGGAGAACACTGAAGCTTTCTTT. The V call is TRBV25-1, the J call TRBJ1-1; 9 nucleotides line up with TRBD1. The ends lost 6 bases at V and 1 base at J; junction bases unmatched: 3. Germline lookup yields CDR1 MGHDK and CDR2 SYGVNS. The CDR3 is 14 residues long.